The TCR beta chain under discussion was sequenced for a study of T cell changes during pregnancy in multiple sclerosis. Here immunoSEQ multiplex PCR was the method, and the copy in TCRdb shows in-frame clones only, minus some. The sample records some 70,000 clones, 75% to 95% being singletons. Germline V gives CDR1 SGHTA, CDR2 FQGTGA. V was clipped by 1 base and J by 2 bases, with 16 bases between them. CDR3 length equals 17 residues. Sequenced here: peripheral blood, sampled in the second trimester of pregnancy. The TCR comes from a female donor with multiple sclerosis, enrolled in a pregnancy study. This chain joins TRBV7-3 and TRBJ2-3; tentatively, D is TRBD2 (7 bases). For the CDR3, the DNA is TGTGCCAGCAGCTTAATGGCGGGGGCCGGTTCCACAGATACGCAGTATTTT. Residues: CASSLMAGAGSTDTQYF. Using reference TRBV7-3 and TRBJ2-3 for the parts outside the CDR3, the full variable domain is GAGVSQTPSNKVTEKGKYVELRCDPISGHTALYWYRQSLGQGPEFLIYFQGTGAADDSGLPNDRFFAVRPEGSVSTLKIQRTERGDSAVYLCASSLMAGAGSTDTQYFGPGTRLTVL.